One TCR beta chain is described in this entry. V was clipped by 8 bases and J by 3 bases, with 13 bases between them. In germline, CDR1 is MNHEY, CDR2 SMNVEV (reference sequence). There are 13 residues in the CDR3. The sample belongs to a study of blood T cell repertoires in COVID-19. Study context: All recovered Cohort 3 donors got two negative PCRs, got clearance, or saw symptom resolution. Samples came from the United States, Italy and Spain, spanning acute and convalescent COVID-19. Sources were T cells, B-cell-depleted T cells, or PBMCs; the material itself was cDNA or gDNA.

Produced via immunoSEQ multiplex PCR; TCRdb's table is partial and in-frame only. The table records fewer than 250,000 clones, 87% of them present only once. The source is a man aged 25-40 years in a cohort exposed to, infected with or recovered from COVID-19 (not recorded which). The chain couples TRBV27 to TRBJ2-5; D gene ambiguous. Sequenced sample: PBMCs or T cells enriched from blood (not recorded which). Here the CDR3 DNA reads TGTGCCAGCCGTCTGTGGGCAGAAGAGACCCAGTACTTC. It yields the protein CASRLWAEETQYF.